These T cell receptor beta chains were read from a single sample in a study of shared clonotypes between healthy human individuals. The table came from immunoSEQ multiplex PCR; TCRdb's copy has only in-frame clones and leaves some out. The sample has roughly 2,000,000 clones, about 93% seen once; the top ten hold 1.5% to 2%. Sequencing was performed on naive CD8+ T cells from PBMCs. The receptor set was obtained from a man between 18 and 35 years old in good health. Some clones in this sample may be carry-over from other donors' samples. The CDR3 runs from the conserved cysteine through the conserved F or W. A D gene is named only where the DNA matches it firmly. The listing skips clone size in some rows; elsewhere it reads once, few, many or a size class.

J gene | V gene | D gene | clone size | CDR3 DNA | CDR3 protein
TRBJ2-7 | TRBV27 | NA | NA | TGTGCCAGCAGTTTAGGGACATTGCGCGAGCAGTACTTC | CASSLGTLREQYF
TRBJ1-1 | TRBV7-9 | NA | NA | TGTGCCAGCAGCTTAGCTTGGGCCGAAAGAACTGAAGCTTTCTTT | CASSLAWAERTEAFF
TRBJ2-2 | TRBV13 | NA | NA | TGTGCCAGCAGCTCCCGCAGGACCGAGAACACCGGGGAGCTGTTTTTT | CASSSRRTENTGELFF
TRBJ2-1 | TRBV11-2 | NA | once | TGTGCCAGCAGCCGGTCGGGGGCGGGAGCTTACAATGAGCAGTTCTTC | CASSRSGAGAYNEQFF
TRBJ1-1 | TRBV10-2 | NA | NA | TGCGCCAGCAGTGAGTCGATGATAGTGAACACTGAAGCTTTCTTT | CASSESMIVNTEAFF
TRBJ2-1 | TRBV4-1 | NA | NA | TGCGCCAGCAGCCAAGGACCATACATCGCAAGAAGTGAGCAGTTCTTC | CASSQGPYIARSEQFF
TRBJ2-7 | TRBV9 | TRBD2 | NA | TGTGCCAGCAGCGCAGGCGGCGGGAGGGTCCACGAGCAGTACTTC | CASSAGGGRVHEQYF
TRBJ2-1 | TRBV27 | NA | once | TGTGCCAGCAGTTCCCGGACTGAGGAGCAGTTCTTC | CASSSRTEEQFF
TRBJ1-2 | TRBV5-4 | NA | few | TGTGCCAGCAGCCGGGTGGGTACAGACTATGGCTACACCTTC | CASSRVGTDYGYTF
TRBJ1-1 | TRBV29-1 | TRBD1 | few | TGCAGCGCCCCGGGACAGGGAGGTGAAGCTTTCTTT | CSAPGQGGEAFF
TRBJ2-3 | TRBV4-2 | TRBD2 | NA | TGTGCCAGCAGCATCGTTGATGCGGGAGGGAGCACAGATACGCAGTATTTT | CASSIVDAGGSTDTQYF
TRBJ2-5 | TRBV28 | NA | once | TGTGCCAGCAGTTTATCCCTCGACAGTCAAGAGACCCAGTACTTC | CASSLSLDSQETQYF
TRBJ2-7 | TRBV7-9 | NA | NA | TGTGCCAGCAGCACAATGACGGAGTCCTACGAGCAGTACTTC | CASSTMTESYEQYF
TRBJ2-7 | TRBV7-9 | TRBD2 | NA | TGTGCCAGCAGCGCGAGCGGGAGCTACGAGCAGTACTTC | CASSASGSYEQYF
TRBJ2-7 | TRBV19 | NA | NA | TGTGCCAGTAGTATTGGCGGAGCGGTCTACGAGCAGTACTTC | CASSIGGAVYEQYF
TRBJ2-3 | TRBV19 | NA | NA | TGTGCCAGTAGTATAATAGGCGCGGGTGGCACAGATACGCAGTATTTT | CASSIIGAGGTDTQYF
TRBJ2-3 | TRBV12-2 | NA | NA | TGTGCAAGTCGCTTACAAAATGGGCCCCGGGCTACGCAGTATTTT | CASRLQNGPRATQYF
TRBJ2-7 | TRBV28 | TRBD1 | NA | TGTGCCAGAAAAACTACCGGACAGGAAAACTCCTACGAGCAGTACTTC | CARKTTGQENSYEQYF
TRBJ2-2 | TRBV27 | NA | NA | TGTGCCAGCAGGAGGGGGAGAGGGGGAACCGGGGAGCTGTTTTTT | CASRRGRGGTGELFF
TRBJ2-7 | TRBV27 | TRBD2 | NA | TGTGCCAGCAGTTTCGCGGGAGGGCCCTTATGGCAGTACTTC | CASSFAGGPLWQYF
TRBJ2-1 | TRBV7-9 | NA | NA | TGTGCCAGCAGCTTAGTCACTGAGCAGTTCTTC | CASSLVTEQFF
TRBJ2-7 | TRBV19 | NA | NA | TGTGCCAGTAGTCCCCACCTCGGGACACTCGTATCCTACGAGCAGTACTTC | CASSPHLGTLVSYEQYF
TRBJ2-5 | TRBV7-9 | TRBD1 | NA | TGTGCCAGCAACCAACAGGGGGAGGCGCGCCAAGAGACCCAGTACTTC | CASNQQGEARQETQYF
TRBJ2-7 | TRBV2 | NA | NA | TGTGCCAGCTTGGGGGATGCCTACGAGCAGTACTTC | CASLGDAYEQYF
TRBJ2-2 | TRBV27 | NA | NA | TGTGCCAGCGGCGGACCGAAGAACACCGGGGAGCTGTTTTTT | CASGGPKNTGELFF
TRBJ2-1 | TRBV4-2 | TRBD2 | NA | TGTGCCAGCAGCCAAGCATTTATCGGACTAGGTACGAATGAGCAGTTCTTC | CASSQAFIGLGTNEQFF
TRBJ1-1 | TRBV19 | NA | NA | TGTGCCAGTAGTAGTTTAGGAGGGAACACTGAAGCTTTCTTT | CASSSLGGNTEAFF
TRBJ2-4 | TRBV28 | NA | NA | TGTGCCAGCAGTTTAGGTGAACTAGCCAAAAACATTCAGTACTTC | CASSLGELAKNIQYF
TRBJ1-2 | TRBV20-1 | NA | NA | TGCAGTGCTAGCCAGGGTAATGGCTACACCTTC | CSASQGNGYTF
TRBJ2-4 | TRBV6-4 | TRBD1 | NA | TGTGCCAGCAGTGAATCAGGGGGCCAAAACATTCAGTACTTC | CASSESGGQNIQYF
TRBJ1-1 | TRBV4-3 | NA | NA | TGCGCCAGCAGCCGGTACAGTGGGGAGAGGACTGAAGCTTTCTTT | CASSRYSGERTEAFF
TRBJ1-5 | TRBV4-3 | NA | NA | TGCGCCAGCAGCCAAGATACGGGTAGGGACCAGCATTTT | CASSQDTGRDQHF
TRBJ2-3 | TRBV10-3 | TRBD2 | NA | TGTGCCATCAGTGACATCCAATCCACTAGCGGGAGGTCCCCAGATACGCAGTATTTT | CAISDIQSTSGRSPDTQYF
TRBJ2-5 | TRBV15 | NA | once | TGTGCCACCAACCAGGGGAGACCTTCCTTAGAGACCCAGTACTTC | CATNQGRPSLETQYF
TRBJ2-4 | TRBV7-8 | NA | NA | TGTGCCAGCACCCTAGGGCCAGGGCCCAACATTCAGTACTTC | CASTLGPGPNIQYF
TRBJ1-1 | TRBV7-2 | NA | NA | TGTGCCAGCAGCTCCCACACCCAGAACACTGAAGCTTTCTTT | CASSSHTQNTEAFF
TRBJ2-3 | TRBV30 | NA | NA | TGTGCCTGGAGTGTTTGGGGAGACAGAGATACGCAGTATTTT | CAWSVWGDRDTQYF
TRBJ2-2 | TRBV7-9 | NA | few | TGTGCCAGCAGCTCCTCAAGGACCGGTCGGGATAACACCGGGGAGCTGTTTTTT | CASSSSRTGRDNTGELFF
TRBJ1-2 | TRBV13 | TRBD1 | NA | TGTGCCAGCAGCCGGGACAGGGTACGGCACTATGGCTACACCTTC | CASSRDRVRHYGYTF
TRBJ2-2 | TRBV7-6 | NA | NA | TGTGCCAGCAGCCCTATCGGGGAGACAGGGACTGGGGACACCGGGGAGCTGTTTTTT | CASSPIGETGTGDTGELFF
TRBJ2-1 | TRBV29-1 | NA | NA | TGCAGCGTTGTTGGGTACAATGAGCAGTTCTTC | CSVVGYNEQFF
TRBJ2-1 | TRBV19 | TRBD2 | once | TGTGCCAGTTGTTCCGGGACTAGCGCCTACAATGAGCAGTTCTTC | CASCSGTSAYNEQFF
TRBJ1-5 | TRBV27 | NA | NA | TGTGCCAGCAGTCCCCGAACAGATAGCAATCAGCCCCAGCATTTT | CASSPRTDSNQPQHF
TRBJ1-1 | TRBV6-1 | NA | NA | TGTGCCAGCAGTGAAGCTTGGGTCATGAACACTGAAGCTTTCTTT | CASSEAWVMNTEAFF
TRBJ2-3 | TRBV7-9 | TRBD2 | NA | TGTGCCAGCAGCTTAGTGGACGGGAGGACCACAGATACGCAGTATTTT | CASSLVDGRTTDTQYF
TRBJ2-7 | TRBV19 | NA | NA | TGTGCCAGTAGTCCTATCGGAGGGGGCCACGAGCAGTACTTC | CASSPIGGGHEQYF
TRBJ2-1 | TRBV27 | TRBD1 | NA | TGTGCCAGCAGTTTATCGTGGTGGGACAGGGGTGTTAATGAGCAGTTCTTC | CASSLSWWDRGVNEQFF
TRBJ2-1 | TRBV27 | NA | NA | TGTGCCAGCAGTTGGACTGGTAACAATGAGCAGTTCTTC | CASSWTGNNEQFF
TRBJ2-1 | TRBV7-2 | TRBD2 | once | TGTGCCAGCAGCTTACTAGCGGGCTCCTACAATGAGCAGTTCTTC | CASSLLAGSYNEQFF